The 8 T cell receptor beta chains given below trace back to one sample, sequenced in a study of control samples from healthy donors and cancer patients. Method: immunoSEQ multiplex PCR; TCRdb's copy keeps in-frame clones and lacks some. This table has some 82,000 clones, about 79% appearing once. Sample: PBMCs. The origin of the receptors is a man aged 60 to 69 with head and neck cancer.

The chain recombines TRBV5-8 with TRBJ2-6; D uncertain. Germline V CDR1 and CDR2: SGHTS, YDEGEE. This CDR3 has 16 amino acids. The V and J ends lost 2 bases and 0 bases respectively, with 9 bases between them. CDR3 residues: CASSFSLYSGANVLTF. CDR3 nucleotides: TGTGCCAGCAGCTTCTCCCTTTACTCTGGGGCCAACGTCCTGACTTTC.

CDR3 bases: TGTGCCAGCAGCTTAGTTGTGGCGACGGGGACTGGCTACACCTTC. Amino acids: CASSLVVATGTGYTF. J is TRBJ1-2 and V is TRBV11-2; TRBD1 is a possible D gene (5 bases). V lost 1 base and J 7 bases, leaving 16 bases between the germline ends. The CDR3 contains 15 residues. Germline CDR1 reads SGHAT; CDR2 reads FQNNGV.

This clone was detected once. The chain combines TRBV5-1 with TRBJ2-3; no definite D call. CDR1 SGHRS and CDR2 YFSETQ come from the germline V gene. CDR3 length: 11 residues. V dropped 2 bases and J dropped 5 bases, with 3 bases sitting between them. CDR3 in DNA: TGCGCCAGCAGCTTCTTAGATACGCAGTATTTT. Translated: CASSFLDTQYF.

The chain is built from TRBV7-2 and TRBJ1-1; 7 nucleotides match TRBD1. The germline gives CDR1 SGHTA, CDR2 FQGNSA. The CDR3 covers 14 residues. Germline trimming cut 3 bases from V and 0 bases from J; bases unmatched to any gene: 1. CDR3 sequence (DNA): TGTGCCAGCAGCTTGGGGACAGTGAACACTGAAGCTTTCTTT. Protein sequence: CASSLGTVNTEAFF.

The rearrangement joins TRBV6-5 to TRBJ2-7, with TRBD2 as a possible D gene (6 bases). The CDR3 runs to 14 residues. Germline CDR1 MNHEY, CDR2 SVGAGI. The V end lost 7 bases, the J end lost 1 base, and 14 bases lay between the germline ends. CDR3 sequence reads: CASIRLEGSYEQYF. Here the CDR3 DNA reads TGTGCCAGCATCCGACTAGAAGGGTCCTACGAGCAGTACTTC.

The rearrangement joins TRBV7-9 to TRBJ1-3; D unclear. Germline V CDR1 and CDR2: SEHNR, FQNEAQ (reference sequence). The CDR3 contains 18 residues. Trimming removed 4 bases from V and 0 bases from J, with 19 bases in between. CDR3 in amino acids: CASSSRTGTGYSGNTIYF. The CDR3 nucleotides are TGTGCCAGCAGCTCTAGGACGGGCACGGGTTACTCTGGAAACACCATATATTTT.

The V gene is TRBV10-1, the J gene TRBJ1-6; 7 nucleotides line up with TRBD1. V gave up 8 bases and J gave up 1 base; unmatched junction bases: 8. CDR1 and CDR2 from the germline V gene are WNHNN and SYGVQD (reference sequence). The CDR3 contains 16 residues. The CDR3 nucleotides are TGCGCCAGCGGACCAGACAGGGCGTCCTATAATTCACCCCTCCACTTT. Translating it yields CASGPDRASYNSPLHF.

The rearrangement links TRBV18 to TRBJ2-1; 14 bases agree with TRBD2. V dropped 3 bases and J dropped 9; count of bases not matched to a gene: 4. Germline assignment: CDR1 KGHSH and CDR2 LQKENI. The CDR3 length is 15 residues. CDR3 in amino acids: CASSPGLAGEGEQFF. The DNA for the CDR3 is TGTGCCAGCTCACCGGGACTAGCGGGAGAGGGTGAGCAGTTCTTC.